Described below is a single TCR beta chain sequence and its context. A much larger clone lies one base from this, so it may be a read error. The CDR3 does not end in the conserved phenylalanine or tryptophan, so this is likely a read error. The sample belongs to a study of spatial heterogeneity in lung cancer. Unique molecular identifiers tagged every individual TCR cDNA molecule. A single record per CDR3 protein comes from TCRdb applying MiXCR to the 5' RACE reads. The sample lists about 38,000 distinct CDR3 sequences, roughly 8% seen once, with 25% to 35% in the top ten. V was pared by 4 bases and J by 5 bases, with 3 bases of the junction left unmatched. The CDR3 is made up of 13 amino acids. Germline-derived CDR1 and CDR2 are SGHDN and FVKESK. This sample's time point: sample taken at primary tumor resection. In each case, whole RNA from tumor, nontumor lung or frozen PBMC was sequenced unsorted. Donation came from 70 or so patients with untreated early-stage non-small cell lung cancer.

This chain links TRBV14 with TRBJ2-7; 9 bases are a match to TRBD2. The clonotype comes from a male donor with early-stage non-small cell lung cancer. This material consisted of PBMCs, taken at surgery. This CDR3 reads CASSRGLADEQYL. The CDR3 nucleotides read TGTGCCAGCAGCCGGGGACTAGCCGACGAGCAGTACCTC.